This T cell receptor (beta chain) was profiled in a study of blood T cell repertoires in COVID-19. Turning to the study itself: PBMCs, B-cell-depleted T cells, or T cells provided the cDNA or gDNA that made up the material.

Per the authors' pipeline: Estimation of nucleated cell counts relied on the amplification of reference gene primers. Profiling relied on immunoSEQ multiplex PCR, and the TCRdb table lists in-frame clones only, not all of them. The V and J calls and clone size were taken over from that table, and D and trimming were inferred from the DNA. The table lists fewer than 250,000 clones, about 82% of them singletons. This sequence originates from a woman older than 75 with COVID-19, enrolled during active disease. Material for sequencing was peripheral blood.

The CDR3 bases are TGTGCCAGCAGCCTGGGGGCAGATGCGAACACCGGGGAGCTGTTTTTT. It yields the protein CASSLGADANTGELFF. The V and J genes are TRBV9 and TRBJ2-2; a weak D match, TRBD1 (6 bases). In germline, CDR1 is SGDLS, CDR2 YYNGEE. This CDR3 is built from 16 residues. The V gene lost 4 bases and the J gene lost 0 bases, with 13 bases spanning the gap.